This paragraph covers one TCR beta chain sequence. Here immunoSEQ multiplex PCR was the method, and the copy in TCRdb shows in-frame clones only, minus some. The sample consists of 110,000 to 150,000 clones, more than 80% of them appearing once. The source of the sample is a study of blood T cell repertoires in COVID-19. Grouping used clinical history reported by participants in a survey and questionnaire. The TCR originated in a woman aged 18-29 years who had been exposed to COVID-19. Sequencing was done on a sample of PBMCs or T cells enriched from blood (not recorded which).

The CDR3 sequence: CASSLLETSGTEQFF. CDR3 nucleotide sequence: TGTGCCAGCAGCCTGCTGGAGACTAGCGGGACAGAGCAGTTCTTC. The chain is built from TRBV2 and TRBJ2-1, with TRBD2 matching 11 bases. The CDR3 consists of 15 residues. CDR1 is SNHLY, CDR2 FYNNEI, per germline. V dropped 6 bases and J dropped 10; count of bases not matched to a gene: 11.